This T cell receptor beta chain was recorded in a study of blood T cell repertoires in COVID-19. At the level of the study: Sites across the United States, Italy and Spain contributed samples from acute and convalescent COVID-19.

CDR3 size: 16 residues. V was trimmed by 1 base and J by 4 bases, leaving 15 bases between them. CDR1 and CDR2 (germline): SGDLS, YYNGEE. Per the authors' pipeline: For nucleated cells, counts were estimated from reference gene primer amplification. Generated by immunoSEQ multiplex PCR, the TCRdb table keeps only in-frame clones and is missing some. V and J calls and clone size are as listed in that table; D and trimming were resolved from the DNA. The sample carries about 670,000 clones, approximately 90% recorded once. The sequence was obtained from a woman aged 18-29 years with acute or convalescent COVID-19. The sequenced sample was peripheral blood. The chain recombines TRBV9 with TRBJ1-3; no clear D gene. The CDR3, as DNA: TGTGCCAGCAGCGTAAGGGAGACCTGGTGGGGAAACACCATATATTTT. As protein: CASSVRETWWGNTIYF. Combining the CDR3 with reference TRBV9 and TRBJ1-3 gives the whole variable domain DSGVTQTPKHLITATGQRVTLRCSPRSGDLSVYWYQQSLDQGLQFLIQYYNGEERAKGNILERFSAQQFPDLHSELNLSSLELGDSALYFCASSVRETWWGNTIYFGEGSWLTVV.